This entry features one T cell receptor (beta chain) sequence. The data were taken from a study of blood T cell repertoires in COVID-19. The overall study: Both acute and convalescent COVID-19 samples were obtained from the United States, Italy and Spain. From T cells, B-cell-depleted T cells, or PBMCs came the material, which was cDNA or gDNA.

Followed longitudinally, the Seattle patients had been enrolled during active infection. Original data processing: Researchers report that nucleated cell counts were estimated from reference gene primer amplification. Only in-frame clones appear in the TCRdb table, and some are missing; sequencing was by immunoSEQ multiplex PCR. The DNA was the basis for D and trimming; V, J and clone size are from that table. The table includes 390,000 or so clones, around 87% detected once. V was pared by 4 bases and J by 3 bases, with 9 bases of the junction left unmatched. The CDR3 has 16 residues. The germline gives CDR1 LGHNA, CDR2 YNFKEQ.

This TCR derives from a woman aged 25 to 39 with COVID-19, enrolled during active disease. The chain combines TRBV4-2 with TRBJ2-3, with 8 bases lining up with TRBD2. Source material: peripheral blood. The CDR3 DNA is TGTGCCAGCAGCCGGGAAGCGGGCGGGGGGACAGATACGCAGTATTTT. This encodes CASSREAGGGTDTQYF.